The rows below give T cell receptor beta chains drawn from one sample of a study of shared clonotypes between healthy human individuals. TCRdb's copy holds only in-frame clones and misses some; the assay was immunoSEQ multiplex PCR. The sample shows some 800,000 clones, nearly 95% of them seen only once. The specimen sequenced was naive CD8+ T cells sorted from blood. The receptor source for this set is a man aged 30-40 years in good health. The CDR3 runs from the conserved cysteine through the conserved F or W. A D gene is named only where the DNA matches it firmly. Clone sizes are given selectively: once, few, many, or a class where the clone is expanded.

d_gene,abundance,j_gene,v_gene,CDR3aa,CDR3nt
.,.,TRBJ1-4,TRBV28,CASSFLDQTNEKLFF,TGTGCCAGCAGTTTCCTGGACCAGACTAATGAAAAACTGTTTTTT
.,.,TRBJ1-2,TRBV27,CASSLAGPGYGYTF,TGTGCCAGCAGTTTGGCAGGGCCCGGCTATGGCTACACCTTC
.,.,TRBJ2-1,TRBV11-3,CASSLAGMLDEQFF,TGTGCCAGCAGCTTAGCAGGGATGTTGGATGAGCAGTTCTTC
.,.,TRBJ1-5,TRBV21-1,CASGWDSKSGNQPQHF,TGTGCCAGCGGATGGGACAGTAAGTCTGGCAATCAGCCCCAGCATTTT
TRBD1,.,TRBJ2-1,TRBV27,CASSIPGQGGLLLGNEQFF,TGTGCCAGCAGTATTCCGGGACAGGGGGGCCTATTGCTGGGGAATGAGCAGTTCTTC
.,.,TRBJ2-1,TRBV14,CASSPGAGNEQFF,TGTGCCAGCAGCCCAGGAGCTGGAAATGAGCAGTTCTTC
.,.,TRBJ2-1,TRBV18,CASSPPTASYNEQFF,TGTGCCAGCTCACCACCGACCGCTTCCTACAATGAGCAGTTCTTC
.,.,TRBJ2-7,TRBV6-6,CASSYSIEYHEQYF,TGTGCCAGCAGTTACTCGATTGAGTATCACGAGCAGTACTTC
TRBD2,.,TRBJ2-5,TRBV5-6,CASSWREREAETQYF,TGTGCCAGCAGCTGGAGGGAGCGGGAGGCGGAGACCCAGTACTTC
.,.,TRBJ2-4,TRBV7-3,CASSLFGGDIQYF,TGTGCCAGCAGCTTATTTGGGGGTGACATTCAGTACTTC
.,once,TRBJ1-1,TRBV27,CASSATSNPDVAFF,TGTGCCAGCAGTGCCACTTCTAACCCGGACGTAGCTTTCTTT
TRBD2,.,TRBJ2-7,TRBV28,CASSSLAGETYEQYF,TGTGCCAGCAGTTCCTTAGCGGGAGAGACCTACGAGCAGTACTTC